The rows below give T cell receptor beta chains drawn from one sample of a study of T cells in Graves' hyperthyroidism and ophthalmopathy. Each CDR3 protein is one row after TCRdb ran MiXCR on the multiplex PCR reads. This sample yields some 490,000 distinct CDR3 sequences, of which about 22% are seen a single time; 45% to 50% belongs to the top ten. Sequencing was carried out using blood. These receptors were taken from a woman in her 70s with Graves' ophthalmopathy. Each CDR3 is given with its conserved first and last residue. A D gene is named only where the DNA matches it firmly. A row's size may be missing; if present it is once, few, many or a size class.

few	TRBV12-3/TRBV12-4	TRBD1	TRBJ2-2	TGTGCCAGCAGTTCCCGGGACAGTGACGGGGAACTGTTTTTT	CASSSRDSDGELFF
few	TRBV19	.	TRBJ2-5	TGTGCCAGTAGTACGACGGAGGGTTTGGAGACCCAGTACTTC	CASSTTEGLETQYF
few	TRBV5-1	.	TRBJ2-1	TGCGCCAGCACCTCAAGGGAGCAGTTCTTC	CASTSREQFF
.	TRBV5-6	TRBD1	TRBJ1-1	TGTGCCAGCAGCTCCATTATGACAGGGCTGAACACTGAAGCTTTCTTT	CASSSIMTGLNTEAFF
many	TRBV27	.	TRBJ1-1	TGTGCCAGCTTCTTGCCGGGGGGAGGGACTGAAGCTTTCTTT	CASFLPGGGTEAFF
many	TRBV15	.	TRBJ2-1	TGTGCCACCAGCAGAGAGGAGGGAGTTTACAATGAGCAGTTCTTC	CATSREEGVYNEQFF
few	TRBV7-9	.	TRBJ2-2	TGTGCCAGCAGCCCCCAGACATTCACCGGGGAGCTGTTTTTT	CASSPQTFTGELFF
few	TRBV6-1	.	TRBJ1-1	TGTGCCAGCATCCAATTCAGGAACACTGAAGCTTTCTTT	CASIQFRNTEAFF
.	TRBV20-1	TRBD2	TRBJ2-1	TGCAGTGTCGGGACTAGCGGGCACAATGAGCAGTTCTTC	CSVGTSGHNEQFF
.	TRBV20-1	.	TRBJ2-7	TGCAGTGCTAGCAACCCCACAGGGTCGATGGCGCGGGAGCAGTACTTC	CSASNPTGSMAREQYF
.	TRBV30	.	TRBJ1-2	TGTGCCTGGAGTGTAAAACCGAACTATGGCTACACCTTC	CAWSVKPNYGYTF